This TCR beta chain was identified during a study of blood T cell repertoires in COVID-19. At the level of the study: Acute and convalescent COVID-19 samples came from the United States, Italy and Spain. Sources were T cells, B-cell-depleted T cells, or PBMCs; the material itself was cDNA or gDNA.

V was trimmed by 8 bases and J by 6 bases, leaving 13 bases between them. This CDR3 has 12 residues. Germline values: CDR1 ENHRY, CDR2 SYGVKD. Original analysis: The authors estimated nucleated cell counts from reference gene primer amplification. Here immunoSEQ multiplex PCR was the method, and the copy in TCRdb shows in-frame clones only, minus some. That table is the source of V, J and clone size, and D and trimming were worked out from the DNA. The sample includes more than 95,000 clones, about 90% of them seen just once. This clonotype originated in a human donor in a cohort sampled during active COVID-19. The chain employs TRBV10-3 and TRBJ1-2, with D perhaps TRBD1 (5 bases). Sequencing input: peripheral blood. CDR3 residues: CAISGRGNGYTF. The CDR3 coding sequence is TGTGCCATCTCGGGGCGCGGGAATGGCTACACCTTC.